This T cell receptor beta chain was sequenced in a study of CD8 T cells in Susac syndrome. Study-level findings and limits: The study admitted that it had a relatively small number of individuals in its TCR sequencing and HLA analysis.

The germline V and J ends were trimmed by 2 bases and 8 bases, with 13 bases remaining between them. The germline gives CDR1 MDHEN, CDR2 SYDVKM. The CDR3 is made up of 14 amino acids. With regard to this clonotype: Its antigen remains unknown.

TEMRA cells were FACS-enriched, while CD8+ and CD4+ T cells were negatively isolated. Random hexamers were used to reverse transcribe an amount of roughly 0.5 to 1 ug RNA. The immunoSEQ assay covered 54 Vbeta and 13 Jbeta segments for CDR3. TCRdb fed the immunoSEQ multiplex PCR reads into MiXCR, producing one record per CDR3 protein. The sample has around 69,000 distinct CDR3 sequences; approximately 94% are singletons. Specimen: CD8+ T cells from PBMCs. The TCR was taken from a human donor with Susac syndrome. This chain connects TRBV28 to TRBJ2-1; D remains unclear. The CDR3, as DNA: TGTGCCAGCAGTTTAAGCTCCAGTATCCATGAGCAGTTCTTC. Amino acid sequence: CASSLSSSIHEQFF. Based on the CDR3 plus reference TRBV28 and TRBJ2-1, the full variable domain is DVKVTQSSRYLVKRTGEKVFLECVQDMDHENMFWYRQDPGLGLRLIYFSYDVKMKEKGDIPEGYSVSREKKERFSLILESASTNQTSMYLCASSLSSSIHEQFFGPGTRLTVL.